The 18 T cell receptor beta chains given below trace back to one sample, sequenced in a study of T cell responses to AZD1222 COVID-19 vaccine. The repertoire was sequenced with immunoSEQ multiplex PCR; TCRdb's copy has only in-frame clones and lacks some. The table has around 130,000 clones, roughly nine tenths seen once; the top ten hold 7.5%. Material: peripheral blood, obtained 28 days after the second dose of the MenACWY control vaccine. The receptors shown here come from an adult who received the MenACWY meningococcal vaccine as a control.

The V gene is TRBV27, the J gene TRBJ1-4; D unresolved. CDR1 is MNHEY and CDR2 is SMNVEV in the germline V gene (reference sequence). CDR3 size: 13 residues. Trimming took 5 bases from V and 4 from J, leaving 8 bases between them. The CDR3 here is CASSATLNEKLFF. In DNA, the CDR3 is TGTGCCAGCAGTGCGACCCTTAATGAAAAACTGTTTTTT.

J is TRBJ1-4 and V is TRBV9; no clear D. V was cut by 4 bases and J by 0 bases, with 10 bases left in between. The CDR3 extends over 15 amino acids. Germline CDR1 and CDR2: SGDLS and YYNGEE. The CDR3 nucleotides are TGTGCCAGCAGCCCCCGCGGGGCAACTAATGAAAAACTGTTTTTT. As protein: CASSPRGATNEKLFF. Supplemented by reference TRBV9 and TRBJ1-4, the full variable domain reads DSGVTQTPKHLITATGQRVTLRCSPRSGDLSVYWYQQSLDQGLQFLIQYYNGEERAKGNILERFSAQQFPDLHSELNLSSLELGDSALYFCASSPRGATNEKLFFGSGTQLSVL.

This rearrangement joins TRBV27 to TRBJ2-1; D remains ambiguous. CDR3 size: 15 residues. The V end lost 0 bases, the J end lost 9 bases, and 15 bases lay between the germline ends. Germline V gene data show CDR1 as MNHEY and CDR2 as SMNVEV (reference sequence). The CDR3 DNA is TGTGCCAGCAGTTTATCGGTCCGGGTTACTACTGAGCAGTTCTTC. It specifies CASSLSVRVTTEQFF.

The chain is built from TRBV7-9 and TRBJ1-4, with 8 nucleotides matching TRBD1. The germline gives CDR1 SEHNR, CDR2 FQNEAQ (reference sequence). With V trimmed by 6 bases and J by 4 bases, 10 bases remained unmatched. The CDR3 consists of 16 residues. CDR3 nucleotide sequence: TGTGCCAGCAGTGGACAGGGTCTGGGGTATAATGAAAAACTGTTTTTT. As protein: CASSGQGLGYNEKLFF.

The CDR3 nucleotides read TGTGCCAGCCGGACAGGGTTTAATTCACCCCTCCACTTT. It translates to CASRTGFNSPLHF. The rearrangement joins TRBV6-5 to TRBJ1-6, with TRBD1 identical over 8 bases. The germline V gene has CDR1 MNHEY and CDR2 SVGAGI. The V gene end was trimmed by 8 bases and the J gene end by 6 bases; junction bases not matched to a gene: 3. The CDR3 loop spans 13 amino acids.

V is TRBV7-2 and J is TRBJ2-2; D remains ambiguous. The V end lost 7 bases, the J end lost 4 bases, and 13 bases lay between the germline ends. CDR3 length equals 14 residues. CDR1 SGHTA and CDR2 FQGNSA come from the germline V gene. The CDR3 DNA follows: TGTGCCAGCAACCTGGGCGATCCCACCGGGGAGCTGTTTTTT. This encodes CASNLGDPTGELFF.

The chain employs TRBV28 and TRBJ2-1, with 10 bases matching TRBD2. The CDR3 loop spans 17 amino acids. V lost 6 bases to trimming and J lost 0 bases; unmatched junction nucleotides: 8. CDR1 MDHEN and CDR2 SYDVKM come from the germline V gene. CDR3 nucleotides: TGTGCCAGCAGCCGGTTGGCTAGCGGGGGCTCCTACAATGAGCAGTTCTTC. It yields the protein CASSRLASGGSYNEQFF. The variable domain in full, with the rest retrieved from reference TRBV28 and TRBJ2-1, is DVKVTQSSRYLVKRTGEKVFLECVQDMDHENMFWYRQDPGLGLRLIYFSYDVKMKEKGDIPEGYSVSREKKERFSLILESASTNQTSMYLCASSRLASGGSYNEQFFGPGTRLTVL.

V is TRBV20-1 and J is TRBJ2-1; 7 bases are shared with TRBD2. The germline gives CDR1 DFQATT, CDR2 SNEGSKA (reference sequence). The CDR3 is 15 residues long. V shed 3 bases, J shed 4 bases, and the junction held 9 bases outside the gene matches. CDR3 region: CSASLGLSQYNEQFF. The DNA of the CDR3 is TGCAGTGCTAGTTTGGGACTAAGCCAATACAATGAGCAGTTCTTC.

This clone was counted a single time. This chain connects TRBV5-4 to TRBJ2-3, with a weak D call TRBD1 (6 bases). The CDR3 consists of 14 residues. V lost 1 base and J 4 bases, leaving 10 bases between the germline ends. Per germline, CDR1 SGHNT and CDR2 YYREEE (reference sequence). Here the CDR3 reads CASSLRDTADTQYF. As DNA, the CDR3 is TGTGCCAGCAGCTTGAGGGACACTGCAGATACGCAGTATTTT. Full variable domain (outside the CDR3, taken from reference TRBV5-4 and TRBJ2-3): ETGVTQSPTHLIKTRGQQVTLRCSSQSGHNTVSWYQQALGQGPQFIFQYYREEENGRGNFPPRFSGLQFPNYSSELNVNALELDDSALYLCASSLRDTADTQYFGPGTRLTVL.

This clone showed up just a few times. V gene TRBV10-3 combines with J gene TRBJ2-3, with D possibly matching TRBD1 (5 bases). CDR3 length: 14 residues. Germline-derived CDR1 and CDR2 are ENHRY and SYGVKD. V dropped 5 bases and J dropped 0 bases, with 9 bases sitting between them. Here the CDR3 DNA reads TGTGCCATCAGTAGCAGGGCAAGCACAGATACGCAGTATTTT. It yields the protein CAISSRASTDTQYF.

The rearrangement links TRBV10-2 to TRBJ1-6; D not certain. V dropped 2 bases and J dropped 7 bases, with 3 bases sitting between them. The germline gives CDR1 WSHSY, CDR2 SAAADI. The CDR3 runs 12 residues. CDR3: CASSETNSPLHF. DNA of the CDR3: TGCGCCAGCAGTGAGACAAATTCACCCCTCCACTTT.

The chain employs TRBV13 and TRBJ1-4; maybe TRBD1 (6 bases). The germline V and J ends were trimmed by 5 bases and 11 bases, with 15 bases remaining between them. This CDR3 is 13 amino acids long. Germline V CDR1 and CDR2: PRHDT, FYEKMQ (reference sequence). CDR3 DNA: TGTGCCAGCAGCCGGGCAGGGGAAGGTAAACTGTTTTTT. Its protein is CASSRAGEGKLFF.

On this clone: This sample includes further DNA sequences coding for the same CDR3. V usage is TRBV7-2 and J usage is TRBJ2-3; D is unresolved. Germline assignment: CDR1 SGHTA and CDR2 FQGNSA. This CDR3 has 14 residues. Trimming cost V 0 bases and J 1 base, with 5 bases left between them. In nucleotides, the CDR3 is TGTGCCAGCAGCTTAGCGGTGCGCACAGATACGCAGTATTTT. Translating gives CASSLAVRTDTQYF.

Turning to this clone: At one boundary the junction diverges from the germline segment, which might be a read error. The genes are TRBV7-2 and TRBJ2-7; D may be TRBD2 (6 bases). Germline lookup yields CDR1 SGHTA and CDR2 FQGNSA. The CDR3 has 15 amino acids. This chain's CDR3 is CASRLGLLSIYEQYF. The DNA for the CDR3 is TGTGCCAGCAGATTAGGACTACTGTCAATCTACGAGCAGTACTTC.

V usage is TRBV21-1 and J usage is TRBJ1-4. TRBV21-1 is an annotated pseudogene. This CDR3 has 17 residues. CDR3 in DNA: TGTGCCAGCAGCAAGGGCGGGACACATAAAGGAGGGGAAAAACTGTTTTTT. It specifies CASSKGGTHKGGEKLFF.

CDR3: CATSRDLGTGVWYGYTF. The CDR3 bases are TGTGCCACCAGCAGAGATCTTGGGACAGGGGTATGGTATGGCTACACCTTC. This chain joins TRBV15 and TRBJ1-2; 10 bases fit TRBD1. The CDR3 has 17 amino acids. V trimming: 0 bases; J trimming: 5 bases; junction bases outside the gene matches: 9. The germline V gene has CDR1 LNHNV and CDR2 YYDKDF (reference sequence).

CDR3 in amino acids: CASSIIGADTDTQYF. The CDR3 DNA sequence: TGTGCCAGTAGTATCATAGGGGCCGACACAGATACGCAGTATTTT. The V gene is TRBV19, the J gene TRBJ2-3, with D tentatively TRBD1 (5 bases). CDR1 and CDR2 from the germline V gene are LNHDA and SQIVND (reference sequence). This CDR3 is 15 amino acids long. Trimming left V 3 bases short and J 2 bases short, with 12 bases between. Full variable domain (remainder filled in from reference TRBV19 and TRBJ2-3): DGGITQSPKYLFRKEGQNVTLSCEQNLNHDAMYWYRQDPGQGLRLIYYSQIVNDFQKGDIAEGYSVSREKKESFPLTVTSAQKNPTAFYLCASSIIGADTDTQYFGPGTRLTVL.

V usage is TRBV5-1 and J usage is TRBJ2-1; 7 bases fit TRBD2. The V gene's germline CDR1 is SGHRS and CDR2 YFSETQ. V dropped 4 bases and J dropped 10; count of bases not matched to a gene: 20. The CDR3 has 17 amino acids. The CDR3 sequence: CASSPLGPSGSVVEQFF. DNA of the CDR3: TGCGCCAGCAGCCCGCTGGGCCCTAGCGGCTCGGTCGTCGAGCAGTTCTTC.